This T cell receptor (beta chain) was identified in a study of shared clonotypes between healthy human individuals (dated by TCRdb to about 2020). Regarding the complete study: The cohort included three men and a couple of women between 18 and 49 years of age. For each donor, CD4 naive and CD4 memory were each given three plates, CD8 naive was given two plates, and CD8 memory was given one plate. Different laboratories and diverse techniques were used to prepare libraries and sequence TCR repertoires, to increase sequencing depth and limit assay-specific biases. To estimate repertoire size and how much clonotypes are shared between individuals, the study performed deep sequencing of blood TCR repertoires from a few healthy adults. Per donor, leukapheresis produced somewhere between about 0.8 and 9.5 billion PBMCs.

Using the deep immunoSEQ assay, TCR CDR3 regions were amplified from genomic DNA by multiplex PCR. Genomic DNA extracted from each cell subset was distributed evenly over all wells of several immunoSEQ 96-well plates, and each plate served as one replicate. For sorted subsets, around 200 ng genomic DNA, equal to approximately 30,000 T cell genomes, was loaded into each replicate PCR. Purified libraries were quantified with a Qubit 3.0 fluorometer, sized on a Bioanalyzer 2100, and re-quantified with the KAPA Library Quantification kit. Every immunoSEQ 96-well plate was sequenced on a dedicated single-read 150-cycle Illumina NextSeq 550 flow cell. In the source study's methods: Because only junctional sequences without quality scores were contained in the immunoSEQ output, filtering matching that applied to full-length reads could not be performed. Sequences were annotated with PyIR, a Python wrapper for IgBLAST v1.9, using IMGT germline references to assign V/J genes and CDR3. Reads were filtered out if the reads had weak V/J assignments (E-value above 1e-6), no CDR3, stop codons, out-of-frame junctions, or ambiguous translated residues. V3J clonotypes were defined by identical inferred V gene, J gene, and CDR3 amino acid sequence. Percentage overlap between repertoires was computed as shared unique clonotypes divided by the size of the smaller repertoire. Repertoire richness was assessed with RTK rarefaction, the Chao1 estimator, and Recon v2.1 estimates of unobserved clonotypes. OLGA was used to compute generation probabilities for all TCRbeta clonotypes that the gDNA method yielded from a handful of donors. Drawn from immuneACCESS, this table holds only the in-frame rearrangements with V and J called that TCRdb kept. Clones are partly lost; checked studies trace under half to an unresolved V gene and leave the rest unexplained. The V and J calls and the clone size are those of that table, but D and trimming were determined from the DNA. The sample contains millions of clones, roughly nine tenths of them found a single time. The top ten clonotypes cover about 0.13% of the sample.

The CDR3 goes from the cysteine to the phenylalanine over 13 residues. Only the CDR3 region is kept as DNA, spanning 39 bases read in frame from base 1. The junction carries 16 bases between V and J, which are trimmed by 5 bases and 10 bases respectively. CDR1 and CDR2, per the germline V gene, are SGHRS and YFSETQ. The donors were healthy, HIV-negative adults who had no recently reported acute infections or vaccinations. Every donor was a Caucasian adult residing in Nashville, Tennessee, USA. CD4+ T cells were enriched by magnetic negative selection; naive cells were then positively selected on CD45RA, and the negative fraction formed the memory subset. After blood collection by leukapheresis, PBMCs were isolated using Ficoll-Histopaque density gradient centrifugation and then cryopreserved in the vapor phase of liquid nitrogen. Analytical flow cytometry was used to check the purity and quantity of each magnetically sorted T cell population. Genomic DNA was isolated from every sorted fraction and measured by UV absorbance on a Nanodrop 2000c.

Broad study findings and their caveats: When a few donors were compared, the shared fraction of clonotypes was around 5% for naive CD4, about 4% for naive CD8, 2.3% for memory CD4, and less than 0.45% for memory CD8. Only blood was sampled, and tissue TCR repertoires likely differ from those in blood. Pairwise subsampling indicated that sequencing depth was expected to affect the degree of clonotype sharing among donors. Compared with non-shared clonotypes, clonotypes shared by all four sorted-subset donors had higher generation probabilities. Because the study included a small number of donors, the genetic and exposure-history diversity represented was limited. Naive subsets generally had larger estimated clonotype richness than memory subsets. Incomplete sequencing was indicated by rarefaction of sorted-subset datasets, despite the large sequencing depth.

To note about this clone: The antigen it binds to is not known. Base qualities are not provided; no much larger clone lies one nucleotide away.

The sequence joins TRBV5-1 to TRBJ2-1; tentative D gene TRBD2, with 5 bases matching. The specimen was naive CD4+ T cells sorted from blood. Sample cell subset or site, as interpreted from the label and publication: CD45RA+ positively selected. This receptor was obtained from a man between 18 and 35 years old in good health. CDR3 reads: CASREGNRREQFF. DNA sequence: TGCGCCAGCAGAGAAGGAAATCGGAGGGAGCAGTTCTTC. The CDR3, completed at both ends by the reference TRBV5-1 and TRBJ2-1 genes, gives the full variable domain KAGVTQTPRYLIKTRGQQVTLSCSPISGHRSVSWYQQTPGQGLQFLFEYFSETQRNKGNFPGRFSGRQFSNSRSEMNVSTLELGDSALYLCASREGNRREQFFGPGTRLTVL.